This T cell receptor (beta chain) derives from a study of CD8+ T cells in alopecia areata (dated by TCRdb to between 2017 and 2018). Regarding the complete study: The treated patients, all with moderate-to-severe alopecia areata, were enrolled in an open-label pilot trial of oral tofacitinib given at 5 to 10 mg twice daily. TCRbeta CDR3 regions were amplified by immunoSEQ multiplex PCR using 35 Vbeta forward and 13 Jbeta reverse primers. Tofacitinib was administered for 6 to 18 months, and 6 months of follow-up off drug were then conducted to assess delayed response and recurrence. RNA was obtained with the PAXgene miRNA kit for fixed scalp, the miRNeasy kit for PBMCs, and the RNeasy kit for mouse skin. Scalp tissue and sorted CD4+ and CD8+ peripheral blood T cells from patchy and totalis/universalis alopecia areata patients and from healthy controls were covered by human TCRbeta sequencing. The study used high-throughput TCRbeta sequencing to examine T cell clonal expansion in alopecia areata, in both the C3H/HeJ mouse model and human patients. Scalp clonality was compared among normal scalp (n=4), patchy alopecia areata scalp (n=8), and alopecia totalis/universalis scalp (n=8). In treated patients, disease severity was measured using the SALT score, which gives the percentage of scalp surface area affected. Tofacitinib-treated patients had biopsies at baseline and at 4 and 24 weeks of treatment, with a later scalp biopsy in several patients.

In light of the paper, this sample's treatment or condition label describes: oral pan-JAK inhibitor, 5-10 mg twice daily. Lesional scalp punch biopsies and peripheral blood were obtained from alopecia areata patients. Human scalp biopsies were immediately fixed in PAXgene tissue containers. The paper as a whole reports these results and caveats: Shared TCR sequences between patients were less evident than in mice, which may be partly attributable to HLA diversity in the patient population. Compared with normal scalp, lesional scalp, particularly in alopecia totalis/universalis, had higher clonality and more expanded CD8+ clones, which suggests antigenic drive. The treated cohort was small, with a single nonresponder, so links between baseline CD8+ expansion and response need larger studies. During tofacitinib treatment, many expanded lesional clones remained in scalp and blood, and this persistence may partly explain relapse after treatment is stopped. Scalp clonality and the number of expanded CD8+ clones among the top 100 scalp clones were significantly decreased by tofacitinib. Scalp TCR repertoire analysis is complicated because resident alphabeta T cells in normal human skin are also sequenced, whereas mouse skin is dominated by gammadelta T cells.

About this clone itself: The clone's antigen remains unknown. No quality values exist for individual bases; no much larger clone is one base distant.

Receptor amplification or capture employed the immunoSEQ multiplex PCR assay. To provide template for TCR sequencing, every sample had RNA extracted and reverse transcribed into cDNA. SuperScript III was used for first-strand cDNA synthesis, primed with a 2:1 mix of oligo-dT and random hexamers. A synthetic immune receptor repertoire was used to assess amplification bias, and residual bias was removed computationally. The paper's processing steps were these. Raw reads were preprocessed for error removal, and CDR3 was defined according to IMGT conventions as running from the conserved cysteine to phenylalanine. Clonality was computed by normalizing Shannon entropy by log2 of the number of productive unique TCRs and subtracting the result from 1. CD4 or CD8 identity of scalp clones was inferred by cross-referencing scalp TCRbeta sequences with sorted blood CD4 and CD8 repertoires. The clones in this table, taken by TCRdb from immuneACCESS, are in-frame only. Not every clone is retained; where verified, under half of the shortfall comes from an unresolved V gene, and the cause of the rest is unknown. V and J calls and clone size follow that table, whereas D and trimming were derived from the DNA. This sample lists 4,400 or so clones; more than 50% were detected once. The top ten clones comprise roughly 12% of the sample.

The specimen comprised skin, sampled at approximately week 36, from a patient treated with tofacitinib. The sequence was collected from a human donor with alopecia areata.

In nucleotide form, the sequence is TGCAGCGTTGAAGTAATGACCAACTCCTACAATGAGCAGTTCTTC. Protein translation: CSVEVMTNSYNEQFF. Recombination connected TRBV29-1 to TRBJ2-1, with the D gene uncertain. CDR1 and CDR2 were assigned from the germline V gene as SQVTM and ANQGSEA. The CDR3, cysteine through phenylalanine, is 15 amino acids long. Left in the record is the CDR3 DNA by itself, 45 bases read in frame from the first base. The V and J ends are trimmed by 1 base and 0 bases, leaving 10 bases between them.